These 32 T cell receptor beta chains share one sample of origin, sequenced in a study of blood T cell repertoires in COVID-19 (dated by TCRdb to about 2020). Receptor amplification or capture employed the immunoSEQ multiplex PCR assay. This immuneACCESS table, as held by TCRdb, lists in-frame sequences with V and J called but not all clones. Of the missing ones, under half trace to an unresolved V gene in checked studies; the others have no known cause. This sample gives about 35,000 clones in total; about 87% of them show up just once. The biggest ten clones account for roughly 44% of the sample. Material: peripheral blood. These receptors were taken from a human donor in a cohort sampled during active COVID-19.

This clone occurred a few times. The J gene is TRBJ2-2, the V gene TRBV3-1 (or the pseudogene TRBV3-2); 10 positions match TRBD1. The CDR3 has 17 residues. Germline CDR1 LGHDT, CDR2 YNNKEL (reference sequence). Unmatched junction bases numbered 8, after V lost 0 bases and J lost 7 bases. CDR3 DNA sequence: TGTGCCAGCAGCCAAGATCGCGGGACAGGGGTAGTCGGGGAGCTGTTTTTT. This codes for CASSQDRGTGVVGELFF.

The chain couples TRBV28 to TRBJ1-6, with D possibly matching TRBD1 (6 bases). Looked up from germline, CDR1 is MDHEN and CDR2 is SYDVKM. The CDR3 covers 16 residues. V lost 5 bases, J lost 7 bases, and 18 bases lay in between. The CDR3 region has the DNA TGTGCCAGCAGTCCCATCAGGGGACGGAGGAATTCACCCCTCCACTTT. Protein product: CASSPIRGRRNSPLHF.

This clone was found once. The chain couples TRBV6-5 to TRBJ2-1; 8 bases are shared with TRBD1. The CDR3 contains 13 residues. Germline trimming cut 6 bases from V and 8 bases from J; bases unmatched to any gene: 6. CDR1 and CDR2 (germline): MNHEY, SVGAGI. CDR3 in DNA: TGTGCCAGCAGGTGGACAGGGCTGGATGAGCAGTTCTTC. Translated, it gives CASRWTGLDEQFF.

The chain joins TRBV24-1 to TRBJ2-5, with a tentative D call TRBD2 (6 bases). V lost 5 bases, J lost 4 bases, and 10 bases lay in between. Germline V CDR1 and CDR2: KGHDR, SFDVKD. The CDR3 totals 13 residues. CDR3 nucleotide sequence: TGTGCCACCAGTGTGGCGGGGAGAGAGACCCAGTACTTC. Protein product: CATSVAGRETQYF.

The chain links TRBV19 to TRBJ2-2; D remains unclear. The V gene lost 3 bases and the J gene lost 1 base, with 6 bases spanning the gap. The germline gives CDR1 LNHDA, CDR2 SQIVND (reference sequence). The CDR3 totals 14 residues. The CDR3 DNA sequence: TGTGCCAGTAGTATGGCCGAGAACACCGGGGAGCTGTTTTTT. It codes for CASSMAENTGELFF.

This chain joins TRBV5-1 and TRBJ2-5; the match to TRBD1 covers 7 bases. Germline V CDR1 and CDR2: SGHRS, YFSETQ. This CDR3 contains 14 residues. V gave up 3 bases and J gave up 1 base; unmatched junction bases: 3. This CDR3 reads CASSWGTVQETQYF. CDR3 nucleotide sequence: TGCGCCAGCAGCTGGGGGACAGTCCAAGAGACCCAGTACTTC.

The chain uses TRBV28 and TRBJ2-1; 8 bases agree with TRBD1. The trim removed 8 bases at V and 7 bases at J, leaving 19 bases unmatched. Germline V CDR1 and CDR2: MDHEN, SYDVKM. CDR3 size: 17 residues. CDR3 nucleotide sequence: TGTGCCAGCGGGGACCCAGGGGGCGTCAACTTGGAGAATGAGCAGTTCTTC. This translates into CASGDPGGVNLENEQFF.

The CDR3 loop is CASSIRGGEQYF. As DNA, the CDR3 is TGTGCCAGTAGTATACGAGGGGGCGAGCAGTACTTC. This chain joins TRBV19 and TRBJ2-7; TRBD1 is a possible D gene (6 bases). V lost 2 bases to trimming and J lost 6 bases, with 8 bases between them. CDR1 and CDR2 (germline): LNHDA, SQIVND (reference sequence). The CDR3 is made up of 12 amino acids.

The J gene is TRBJ1-2, the V gene TRBV9, with D perhaps TRBD1 (5 bases). V lost 3 bases and J lost 4, with 25 bases in between. This CDR3 is built from 18 residues. Germline lookup yields CDR1 SGDLS and CDR2 YYNGEE. The CDR3 nucleotides are TGTGCCAGCAGCGGGCTGTCTCTATTCAGGGATGTCGGCTATGGCTACACCTTC. Translated, it gives CASSGLSLFRDVGYGYTF.

This chain links TRBV9 with TRBJ2-2, with D tentatively TRBD2 (6 bases). Trimming pared 4 bases from V and 3 bases from J, leaving 10 bases between. The germline gives CDR1 SGDLS, CDR2 YYNGEE. The CDR3 has 14 amino acids. CDR3 DNA: TGTGCCAGCAGCTTCCGGGACTACACCGGGGAGCTGTTTTTT. This translates into CASSFRDYTGELFF.

CDR3 DNA: TGTGCCAGCAGTTACCGGGACAGGGAGGATGGCAATCAGCCCCAGCATTTT. Translating gives CASSYRDREDGNQPQHF. J is TRBJ1-5 and V is TRBV6-2 or TRBV6-3; 9 bases are shared with TRBD1. V was clipped by 2 bases and J by 2 bases; unmatched bases: 7. This CDR3 spans 17 amino acids. Germline values: CDR1 MNHEY, CDR2 SVGEGT.

V usage is TRBV2 and J usage is TRBJ1-4, with a tentative D call TRBD1 (6 bases). The CDR3 spans 14 residues. V lost 6 bases, J lost 7 bases, and 15 bases lay in between. The germline CDR1 and CDR2 sequences are SNHLY and FYNNEI. CDR3 DNA: TGTGCCAGCAGACCCACAGGGAGAGCTGAAAAACTGTTTTTT. It codes for CASRPTGRAEKLFF. Looking up the rest from reference TRBV2 and TRBJ1-4 gives the full variable domain: EPEVTQTPSHQVTQMGQEVILRCVPISNHLYFYWYRQILGQKVEFLVSFYNNEISEKSEIFDDQFSVERPDGSNFTLKIRSTKLEDSAMYFCASRPTGRAEKLFFGSGTQLSVL.

V and J are TRBV3-1 (or the pseudogene TRBV3-2) and TRBJ2-7; the match to TRBD1 covers 10 bases. The CDR3 is 15 residues long. Trimming removed 4 bases from V and 3 bases from J; junction bases left unmatched: 6. The germline gives CDR1 LGHDT, CDR2 YNNKEL (reference sequence). This CDR3 reads CASSPSGTGVYEQYF. As DNA, the CDR3 is TGTGCCAGCAGCCCCTCCGGGACAGGGGTCTACGAGCAGTACTTC.

The rearrangement links TRBV5-8 to TRBJ2-3; a possible D gene is TRBD1 (6 bases). The CDR3 loop spans 14 amino acids. Between the trimmed V and J ends, which lost 2 bases and 3 bases, there was a span of 10 bases. CDR1 is SGHTS and CDR2 is YDEGEE in the germline V gene. CDR3 nucleotides: TGTGCCAGCAGCTTCGGGCAGGGGACAGATACGCAGTATTTT. It is translated as CASSFGQGTDTQYF. Full variable domain (outside the CDR3, taken from reference TRBV5-8 and TRBJ2-3): EAGVTQSPTHLIKTRGQQATLRCSPISGHTSVYWYQQALGLGLQFLLWYDEGEERNRGNFPPRFSGRQFPNYSSELNVNALELEDSALYLCASSFGQGTDTQYFGPGTRLTVL.

The chain is built from TRBV7-8 and TRBJ1-6; 11 bases agree with TRBD1. V lost 0 bases to trimming and J lost 9 bases; unmatched junction nucleotides: 4. This CDR3 spans 16 amino acids. Germline V CDR1 and CDR2: SGHVS, FQNEAQ. DNA for the CDR3: TGTGCCAGCAGCTTAGCGCGAGGGACAGGGGGTTCACCCCTCCACTTT. This sequence encodes CASSLARGTGGSPLHF.

This CDR3 is CAAGTGGPSNQPQHF. DNA for the CDR3: TGTGCCGCCGGGACAGGGGGCCCGAGCAATCAGCCCCAGCATTTT. The rearrangement joins TRBV24-1 to TRBJ1-5; 12 nucleotides line up with TRBD1. CDR1 is KGHDR and CDR2 is SFDVKD in the germline V gene. CDR3 size: 15 residues. J was trimmed by 1 base and V by 12 bases; bases with no gene match: 6.

V gene TRBV19 combines with J gene TRBJ1-1; TRBD1 might be the D (5 bases). V gave up 4 bases and J gave up 1 base, with 10 bases separating them. The CDR3 has 14 amino acids. Germline CDR1 reads LNHDA; CDR2 reads SQIVND (reference sequence). For the CDR3, the DNA is TGTGCCAGTAGTAAAGGCAGGGAGAACACTGAAGCTTTCTTT. Translation: CASSKGRENTEAFF.

This chain connects TRBV7-2 to TRBJ2-2; 11 nucleotides line up with TRBD2. Germline CDR1 and CDR2: SGHTA and FQGNSA. CDR3 size: 18 residues. V was clipped by 1 base and J by 0 bases; unmatched bases: 4. Written as DNA, the CDR3 is TGTGCCAGCAGCTTAGGGCTAGCGGGGGGTGCGAACACCGGGGAGCTGTTTTTT. Translated, it gives CASSLGLAGGANTGELFF.

The J gene is TRBJ1-1, the V gene TRBV7-3, with D possibly being TRBD1 (6 bases). Between the trimmed V and J ends, which lost 5 bases and 4 bases, there was a span of 11 bases. Germline assignment: CDR1 SGHTA and CDR2 FQGTGA. The CDR3 has 13 amino acids. The CDR3 loop reads CASSATGSTEAFF. The CDR3 region has the DNA TGTGCCAGCAGCGCGACAGGTTCCACTGAAGCTTTCTTT.

The chain couples TRBV28 to TRBJ1-5, with 7 bases identical to TRBD1. Germline lookup yields CDR1 MDHEN and CDR2 SYDVKM. This CDR3 comprises 14 residues. Trimming cost V 6 bases and J 6 bases; bases outside gene matches: 8. Here the CDR3 DNA reads TGTGCCAGCAGCCCTGACAGGGAGGCTCAGCCCCAGCATTTT. Protein sequence: CASSPDREAQPQHF.

V is TRBV7-6 and J is TRBJ2-2; D is ambiguous. Per the germline V gene, CDR1 is SGHVS and CDR2 is FNYEAQ. Between the trimmed V and J ends, which lost 0 bases and 1 base, there was a span of 12 bases. This CDR3 contains 17 residues. The CDR3 nucleotides are TGTGCCAGCAGCTTAGCGCTCGGCGGCAAGAACACCGGGGAGCTGTTTTTT. Translating gives CASSLALGGKNTGELFF.

There are a few counts of this clone. This chain uses TRBV6-1 with TRBJ1-5; D unclear. Trimming removed 2 bases from V and 5 bases from J, with 10 bases in between. This CDR3 comprises 14 residues. CDR1 and CDR2 (germline): MNHNS, SASEGT. As DNA, the CDR3 is TGTGCCAGCAGTGAATCGGGGTCCGATCAGCCCCAGCATTTT. Residues: CASSESGSDQPQHF.

The chain couples TRBV5-1 to TRBJ1-3; TRBD1 might be the D (6 bases). The CDR3 is 14 residues long. V gave up 4 bases and J gave up 0 bases, with 8 bases separating them. Germline lookup yields CDR1 SGHRS and CDR2 YFSETQ. The CDR3 sequence: CASSRDNSGNTIYF. Here the CDR3 DNA reads TGCGCCAGCAGCCGGGACAACTCTGGAAACACCATATATTTT. Full variable domain (rest looked up from reference TRBV5-1 and TRBJ1-3): KAGVTQTPRYLIKTRGQQVTLSCSPISGHRSVSWYQQTPGQGLQFLFEYFSETQRNKGNFPGRFSGRQFSNSRSEMNVSTLELGDSALYLCASSRDNSGNTIYFGEGSWLTVV.

CDR3 in amino acids: CASSVDPGEKLFF. CDR3 nucleotides: TGTGCCAGCAGCGTAGACCCGGGGGAAAAACTGTTTTTT. The chain links TRBV9 to TRBJ1-4; D remains unclear. Trimming stripped 0 bases from V and 8 bases from J, with 8 bases between. Germline V lookup: CDR1 SGDLS, CDR2 YYNGEE. The CDR3 runs to 13 residues.

The chain recombines TRBV28 with TRBJ2-7; maybe TRBD1 (5 bases). Germline lookup yields CDR1 MDHEN and CDR2 SYDVKM. Trimming removed 8 bases at V and 5 bases at J, with 16 bases between. CDR3 size: 13 residues. The CDR3 nucleotides are TGTGCCAGCCTTTCCACCCAGGGCCACGAGCAGTACTTC. Its protein is CASLSTQGHEQYF.

This clone came up a few times. V usage is TRBV5-1 and J usage is TRBJ2-2; 8 positions match TRBD1. Germline V gene lookup returns CDR1 SGHRS and CDR2 YFSETQ. The CDR3 is 18 amino acids. The trim removed 1 base at V and 1 base at J, leaving 9 bases unmatched. The CDR3 here is CASSLLGQGTLNTGELFF. In DNA form, the CDR3 reads TGCGCCAGCAGCTTGTTAGGACAGGGAACATTGAACACCGGGGAGCTGTTTTTT.

The J gene is TRBJ1-5, the V gene TRBV28, with a tentative D call TRBD1 (5 bases). CDR3 length: 17 residues. V lost 3 bases and J 5 bases, leaving 20 bases between the germline ends. The V gene's germline CDR1 is MDHEN and CDR2 SYDVKM. CDR3 sequence (DNA): TGTGCCAGCAGTTTTGGTGGAGGGGCGCAGGGATATCAGCCCCAGCATTTT. Amino acids: CASSFGGGAQGYQPQHF.

The V and J genes are TRBV6-5 and TRBJ1-2; TRBD1 matches at 8 bases. This CDR3 is built from 14 residues. Germline-derived CDR1 and CDR2 are MNHEY and SVGAGI. The V segment lost 8 bases and the J segment 1 base; nucleotides outside the gene matches: 6. The CDR3 nucleotides read TGTGCCAGCGGAGACGGACAGGGTAACTATGGCTACACCTTC. It specifies CASGDGQGNYGYTF.

The chain has TRBV19 and TRBJ2-1, with 8 bases aligning to TRBD2. Trimming at V came to 6 bases and at J to 6 bases, leaving 4 bases not matched to a gene. CDR3 size: 13 residues. The germline V gene encodes CDR1 LNHDA and CDR2 SQIVND (reference sequence). The CDR3 nucleotides read TGTGCCAGTAGACTAGCGGAACCCAATGAGCAGTTCTTC. This encodes CASRLAEPNEQFF. Complete variable domain (other parts from reference TRBV19 and TRBJ2-1): DGGITQSPKYLFRKEGQNVTLSCEQNLNHDAMYWYRQDPGQGLRLIYYSQIVNDFQKGDIAEGYSVSREKKESFPLTVTSAQKNPTAFYLCASRLAEPNEQFFGPGTRLTVL.

V and J are TRBV20-1 and TRBJ1-2; tentative D call: TRBD1 (6 bases). Germline CDR1 DFQATT, CDR2 SNEGSKA (reference sequence). V was clipped by 3 bases and J by 2 bases, with 16 bases between them. There are 15 residues in the CDR3. The CDR3 loop is CSASRQQGWNYGYTF. The CDR3 nucleotides are TGCAGTGCTAGTAGGCAACAGGGATGGAACTATGGCTACACCTTC.

The chain is built from TRBV7-9 and TRBJ1-5; a weak D match, TRBD1 (5 bases). V lost 0 bases to trimming and J lost 5 bases, with 14 bases between them. The CDR3 loop spans 16 amino acids. The V gene's germline CDR1 is SEHNR and CDR2 FQNEAQ (reference sequence). The CDR3 reads CASSLASGLSDQPQHF. In nucleotides, the CDR3 is TGTGCCAGCAGCTTAGCGTCAGGGTTGAGCGATCAGCCCCAGCATTTT.

DNA for the CDR3: TGTGCCAGCTCCAACCGGGACAGGGGGCTTAGCTATGGCTACACCTTC. Encoded protein: CASSNRDRGLSYGYTF. V usage is TRBV18 and J usage is TRBJ1-2; 12 positions match TRBD1. Germline CDR1 is KGHSH and CDR2 is LQKENI. The CDR3 spans 16 residues. The ends lost 6 bases at V and 4 bases at J; junction bases unmatched: 9.